What follows describes a single T cell receptor (beta chain). Trimming stripped 1 base from V and 5 bases from J, with 6 bases between. Per germline, CDR1 SGHTA and CDR2 FQGTGA. This CDR3 has 13 amino acids. Assay used: immunoSEQ multiplex PCR; TCRdb lists only in-frame clones, some missing. The sample carries 120,000 or so clones, just under 80% recorded once. The data were obtained in a study of blood T cell repertoires in COVID-19. The material sequenced was peripheral blood. This TCR was recovered from a human donor in a cohort sampled during active COVID-19. The chain recombines TRBV7-3 with TRBJ1-5; no clear D gene. CDR3 coding DNA: TGTGCCAGCAGCTTAAGTCGAGATCAGCCCCAGCATTTT. It codes for CASSLSRDQPQHF.